This T cell receptor (beta chain) was identified in a study of response to subunit inactivated influenza vaccine (dated by TCRdb to 2017 to 2018). For context, the study as a whole: To follow how T cells responded to a trivalent subunit inactivated influenza vaccine, the researchers relied on deep quantitative profiling of the T cell receptor repertoire.

To prepare the library, RT-PCR was applied. The run used an Illumina HiSeq 2500. TCRdb took the public reads, trimmed them with fastp at Q25, ran MiXCR for clone calling and kept in-frame beta chains. All rows with the same CDR3 protein become a single entry with the most common DNA and genes. For this sample the table gives some 550,000 distinct CDR3 sequences, of which around 21% were detected only once. The top ten clonotypes cover approximately 2.9% of the sample. Points the paper makes about the study in general: The authors proposed that each seasonal influenza vaccination may bring in only a limited number of new T cells.

Of note for this clonotype: It lacks a known antigen. No base quality values were provided; no much bigger clone lies one nucleotide off.

As encoded in the germline V gene (reference sequence), CDR1 is SSHAT while CDR2 is FNYEAQ. Spanning cysteine to phenylalanine, the CDR3 consists of 13 amino acids. CDR3 DNA only is kept here, 39 bases in frame from base 1. These sequences were also reported in another study, on T cells expressing NK-cell markers. Reported in the second study: The TCR beta cDNA libraries were made using 5'RACE template switching, a step that added both a universal primer site and unique molecular identifiers. Under ten donors provided sorted CD3+CD56+NKG2C+, CD3+CD56+NKG2C- and CD3+CD56-NKG2C+ T-cell subsets, whose TCR beta-chain repertoires were profiled. Seven of the eight sequenced donors were HCMV-seropositive and one was HCMV-seronegative. In several experiments an anti-gammadeltaTCR antibody was added to restrict sorting to alphabetaTCR-expressing T cells. In roughly six donors, the dominant CD3+CD56+NKG2C+ clonotypes were among the top 10 CD8+ clonotypes and accounted for about 1.0-7.0% of CD8+ T cells. Those dominant clonotypes were again the most abundant among CD3+CD56-NKG2C+ cells in a handful of donors, at roughly 25-65%. It remained unclear whether the expanded NKG2C-expressing T cell clones were specific for HCMV antigens. Randomly selected healthy volunteers, three men and five women, were used as the eight sequenced donors. A commercial ELISA kit detecting HCMV-specific IgG in serum was used to determine HCMV serostatus. Peripheral blood mononuclear cells were isolated from blood by Ficoll density gradient centrifugation. Magnetic immunoseparation with Miltenyi isolation kits was used to isolate CD4+ and CD8+ T cells from PBMC. cDNA synthesis was primed from the TCR beta constant segment and was followed by two successive PCR amplification steps. Illumina HiSeq 2000/2500, MiSeq or NextSeq was used to sequence libraries as 2 x 150 bp reads. MIGEC was used to demultiplex reads and group reads by UMI, and MiTCR was used to assemble and quantify clonotypes. To exclude erroneous sequences, only TCR cDNA sequences supported by at least two reads were retained. The tcR package was used for downstream repertoire analysis, and clonotypes were matched between fractions using CDR3 nucleotide sequence together with V segment. VDJmatch was used to annotate antigen specificity against VDJdb, with one amino acid substitution in CDR3 allowed.

The chain couples TRBV7-7 to TRBJ2-5; the D gene is possibly TRBD1, with 6 bases matching. The sequence was obtained from a man aged 45 to 65 who received an inactivated influenza vaccine. Donor details come from another sample of the same person, matched by shared clones. This specimen was CD4+ T cells sorted from PBMCs, taken 11 to 12 days after vaccination. Read as DNA, the sequence is TGTGCTAGTAGCCAGGGGTACCAAGAGACCCAGTACTTC. Its translation reads: CASSQGYQETQYF.